This T cell receptor beta chain is from a study of T cells after yellow fever vaccination. General study findings and limits: Post-booster repertoires again held most primary-vaccination clones (about 96% CD4, roughly 88% CD8).

Germline V gene lookup returns CDR1 MNHNS and CDR2 SASEGT. The CDR3 runs to 12 residues. The ends were cut back, 8 bases at V and 7 bases at J, with 14 bases in the middle. MiXCR was run by TCRdb on the 5' RACE reads, yielding one entry per CDR3 protein. Among about 69,000 distinct CDR3 sequences listed, about 6% were seen once. This clonotype was detected ten times or more. Antigen unknown. Sequenced here: CD4+ T cells sorted from PBMCs, sampled around 15 days after the first yellow fever vaccination. The chain is built from TRBV6-1 and TRBJ2-5; D ambiguous. The TCR was taken from a man aged 18 to 29 who received the YFV17D yellow fever vaccine. The CDR3 DNA reads TGTGCCAGCTTTCCTACGTCCCCGACCCAGTACTTC. Its protein product is CASFPTSPTQYF.